The present T cell receptor beta chain was sequenced within a study of CD8 T cells in Susac syndrome. Germline values: CDR1 ENHRY, CDR2 SYGVKD. CDR3 length: 14 amino acids. Trimming shortened V by 2 bases and J by 1 base, and 8 bases separated the two germline ends. Sequencing of TCR beta drew on CD8+ and CD4+ T cells from blood. The RNA, roughly 0.45 to 1 ug, was put through reverse transcription using random hexamers. Via MiXCR, TCRdb re-called the immunoSEQ multiplex PCR reads, giving one row per CDR3 protein. Of about 440,000 distinct CDR3 sequences detected, more than 80% appear once; the ten largest clones hold 0.09% to 0.15%.

Material for sequencing was CD8+ T cells from PBMCs. This clonotype was obtained from a human donor with multiple sclerosis. The rearrangement links TRBV10-3 to TRBJ2-5; D is uncertain. The DNA for the CDR3 is TGTGCCATCAGTGAGATTGGCAGCCAAGAGACCCAGTACTTC. This encodes CAISEIGSQETQYF.